Presented here are 22 T cell receptor beta chains from one specimen sequenced in a study of identifying expanded T cells in peripheral blood. The table came from immunoSEQ multiplex PCR; TCRdb's copy has only in-frame clones and leaves some out. The repertoire holds 110,000 or so clones, with roughly nine tenths as singletons. The sample comprised blood. These TCRs come from a person aged 18-70 years in good health.

The chain has TRBV4-3 and TRBJ1-6; D call uncertain. The germline CDR1 and CDR2 sequences are LGHNA and YSLEER. The ends were cut back, 2 bases at V and 0 bases at J, with 2 bases in the middle. This CDR3 is 14 amino acids long. In DNA form, the CDR3 reads TGCGCCAGCAGCCAAAGCTCCTATAATTCACCCCTCCACTTT. It encodes CASSQSSYNSPLHF.

A single count supports this clone. The chain has TRBV5-1 and TRBJ1-6; D is ambiguous. This CDR3 spans 13 amino acids. Trimming stripped 5 bases from V and 7 bases from J, with 10 bases between. Germline CDR1 reads SGHRS; CDR2 reads YFSETQ. DNA of the CDR3: TGCGCCAGCAGAGATCAACCGAATTCACCCCTCCACTTT. Translation: CASRDQPNSPLHF.

This clone was picked up a small number of times. The rearrangement uses TRBV6-6 and TRBJ2-3; D is perhaps TRBD1 or TRBD2 (5 bases each). Trimming left V 10 bases short and J 2 bases short, with 19 bases between. This CDR3 contains 15 residues. Germline V gene lookup returns CDR1 MNHNY and CDR2 SVGAGI (reference sequence). The CDR3 DNA follows: TGTGCCATATCTATTCCGGGACGTACCACAGATACGCAGTATTTT. Translated, it gives CAISIPGRTTDTQYF.

The CDR3 protein is CSVERAGVSSYEQYF. The CDR3 region has the DNA TGCAGCGTTGAACGCGCTGGGGTGTCCTCCTACGAGCAGTACTTC. The gene calls are TRBV29-1 and TRBJ2-7; D call uncertain. The germline V gene has CDR1 SQVTM and CDR2 ANQGSEA. Trimming stripped 2 bases from V and 0 bases from J, with 14 bases between. The CDR3 has 15 amino acids.

V and J are TRBV15 and TRBJ2-1; 7 positions agree with TRBD2. With V trimmed by 1 base and J by 5 bases, 8 bases remained unmatched. CDR1 and CDR2 (germline): LNHNV, YYDKDF (reference sequence). CDR3 length: 16 residues. The CDR3 sequence is CATSRGGGTFDNEQFF. In DNA form, the CDR3 reads TGTGCCACCAGCAGAGGGGGGGGGACTTTTGACAATGAGCAGTTCTTC.

The V and J genes are TRBV4-2 and TRBJ2-4; D is possibly TRBD1 (5 bases). V shed 1 base and J shed 6 bases, with 13 bases lying between them. Germline assignment: CDR1 LGHNA and CDR2 YNFKEQ. The CDR3 spans 15 residues. The CDR3 DNA is TGTGCCAGCAGCCAAGCCTATTCAGGGCGAAACATTCAGTACTTC. It translates to CASSQAYSGRNIQYF.

The genes are TRBV7-9 and TRBJ1-1, with TRBD1 identical over 9 bases. The CDR3 loop spans 15 amino acids. V shed 4 bases, J shed 5 bases, and the junction held 8 bases outside the gene matches. From germline, CDR1 is SEHNR and CDR2 FQNEAQ (reference sequence). The CDR3, as DNA: TGTGCCAGCAGCTCCTCGGACAGGGGCCTTACTGAAGCTTTCTTT. Protein: CASSSSDRGLTEAFF.

In its sample, this clone was seen once. The chain links TRBV19 to TRBJ2-3; 7 positions agree with TRBD1. This CDR3 spans 13 amino acids. Germline CDR1 LNHDA, CDR2 SQIVND (reference sequence). J lost 2 bases, V lost 9 bases, and 5 bases had no gene match. The CDR3 region has the DNA TGTGCCAGCCGGGACAGCTACACAGATACGCAGTATTTT. Its translation is CASRDSYTDTQYF.

The gene calls are TRBV18 and TRBJ1-4; no definite D call. Trimming removed 0 bases at V and 4 bases at J, with 6 bases between. Germline loops: CDR1 KGHSH, CDR2 LQKENI. This CDR3 spans 14 amino acids. CDR3 residues: CASSPPGFNEKLFF. DNA of the CDR3: TGTGCCAGCTCACCACCAGGTTTTAATGAAAAACTGTTTTTT.

V usage is TRBV5-5 and J usage is TRBJ1-5; D gene ambiguous. The V gene's germline CDR1 is SGHKS and CDR2 YYEKEE (reference sequence). This CDR3 region has 15 residues. V gave up 1 base and J gave up 4 bases, with 12 bases separating them. This CDR3 reads CASSLFMGFNQPQHF. CDR3 in DNA: TGTGCCAGCAGCTTGTTTATGGGTTTTAATCAGCCCCAGCATTTT.

This clone was recorded once. V gene TRBV30 combines with J gene TRBJ1-4; D perhaps matches TRBD1 (5 bases). CDR3 size: 14 residues. The V gene lost 0 bases and the J gene lost 8 bases, with 13 bases spanning the gap. CDR1 is GTSNPN, CDR2 SVGIG, per germline (reference sequence). The CDR3 coding sequence is TGTGCCTGGAGTGTGGGTCAGGGATCCGAAAAACTGTTTTTT. Its protein product is CAWSVGQGSEKLFF.

This chain connects TRBV5-5 to TRBJ2-7; the match to TRBD1 covers 7 bases. The germline gives CDR1 SGHKS, CDR2 YYEKEE (reference sequence). The CDR3 loop spans 16 amino acids. The J segment lost 1 base and the V segment lost 2 bases, leaving 9 bases of the junction unmatched. CDR3 loop: CASSFLDSRGSYEQYF. CDR3 nucleotides: TGTGCCAGCAGCTTTTTGGACAGCAGGGGGTCCTACGAGCAGTACTTC.

This chain links TRBV5-1 with TRBJ1-2; D uncertain. The germline CDR1 and CDR2 sequences are SGHRS and YFSETQ. The CDR3 consists of 15 residues. Trimming took 0 bases from V and 1 from J, leaving 10 bases between them. As DNA, the CDR3 is TGCGCCAGCAGCTTGGTTGCGGGGAATAACTATGGCTACACCTTC. Translation gives CASSLVAGNNYGYTF.

The gene calls are TRBV7-9 and TRBJ1-3; no clear D gene. Per the germline V gene, CDR1 is SEHNR and CDR2 is FQNEAQ (reference sequence). The CDR3 covers 15 residues. Trimming left V 2 bases short and J 0 bases short, with 8 bases between. The CDR3 spells CASSLSESSGNTIYF. The CDR3 region has the DNA TGTGCCAGCAGCTTAAGCGAGAGCTCTGGAAACACCATATATTTT.

The rearrangement joins TRBV5-1 to TRBJ2-5, with 8 bases identical to TRBD2. The better agreement between TRBJ2-7 and the DNA end casts doubt on the J call. CDR1 and CDR2 (germline): SGHRS, YFSETQ. This CDR3 has 14 amino acids. Here the CDR3 reads CASSRGLGTDEQYF. The CDR3 DNA sequence: TGCGCCAGCAGCCGGGGACTAGGTACCGACGAGCAGTACTTC.

The chain is built from TRBV5-1 and TRBJ1-1; maybe TRBD1 (5 bases). V gave up 0 bases and J gave up 6 bases, with 9 bases separating them. CDR3 length: 13 amino acids. CDR1 and CDR2 from the germline V gene are SGHRS and YFSETQ. The CDR3, as DNA: TGCGCCAGCAGCTTGGCGGGGGAAGCTGAAGCTTTCTTT. Its protein is CASSLAGEAEAFF.

The genes are TRBV7-9 and TRBJ2-7; D may be TRBD1 (7 bases). V was cut by 2 bases and J by 6 bases, with 11 bases left in between. The CDR3 covers 13 residues. Germline CDR1 SEHNR, CDR2 FQNEAQ (reference sequence). CDR3 bases: TGTGCCAGCAGCTTAACCCAGGGGGGCGAGCAGTACTTC. This gives the protein CASSLTQGGEQYF.

The chain recombines TRBV9 with TRBJ2-5, with D possibly called TRBD1 or TRBD2 (5 bases each). This CDR3 is built from 15 residues. Deletions cut 5 bases from V and 4 bases from J, with 18 bases between. The germline V gene encodes CDR1 SGDLS and CDR2 YYNGEE. The CDR3 DNA reads as TGTGCCAGCAGTGAACGTCCAGGGAGTCGAGAGACCCAGTACTTC. Translation: CASSERPGSRETQYF.

This clone was detected only a few times. The gene calls are TRBV14 and TRBJ2-3, with 7 positions matching TRBD2. V shed 3 bases, J shed 6 bases, and the junction held 9 bases outside the gene matches. The CDR3 is 15 amino acids. The germline CDR1 and CDR2 sequences are SGHDN and FVKESK. Here the CDR3 reads CASSHRDYSFDTQYF. CDR3 coding DNA: TGTGCCAGCAGCCACCGGGACTACTCTTTTGATACGCAGTATTTT.

This chain joins TRBV4-2 and TRBJ2-7; perhaps TRBD2 as D (6 bases). Germline assignment: CDR1 LGHNA and CDR2 YNFKEQ. The CDR3 has 14 residues. Deletions cut 0 bases from V and 7 bases from J, with 13 bases between. The CDR3: CASSQDRGTVEQYF. DNA of the CDR3: TGTGCCAGCAGCCAAGATCGTGGGACTGTAGAGCAGTACTTC.

V gene TRBV7-2 combines with J gene TRBJ2-5; D not resolved. The CDR3 length is 14 residues. The germline V and J ends were trimmed by 1 base and 6 bases, with 12 bases remaining between them. The germline V gene encodes CDR1 SGHTA and CDR2 FQGNSA. This chain's CDR3 is CASSLGRSYKTQYF. CDR3 DNA: TGTGCCAGCAGCTTAGGACGGAGCTATAAGACCCAGTACTTC. Using reference TRBV7-2 and TRBJ2-5 for the parts outside the CDR3, the full variable domain is GAGVSQSPSNKVTEKGKDVELRCDPISGHTALYWYRQSLGQGLEFLIYFQGNSAPDKSGLPSDRFSAERTGGSVSTLTIQRTQQEDSAVYLCASSLGRSYKTQYFGPGTRLLVL.

CDR3 coding DNA: TGTGCCAGCAGGTACACCTCGGAGGGCTATGGCTACACCTTC. It yields the protein CASRYTSEGYGYTF. The rearrangement links TRBV2 to TRBJ1-2; D is ambiguous. The CDR3 contains 14 residues. Germline V gene sequence: CDR1 SNHLY, CDR2 FYNNEI. V was shortened by 6 bases and J by 4 bases, with 15 bases between the two germline ends.